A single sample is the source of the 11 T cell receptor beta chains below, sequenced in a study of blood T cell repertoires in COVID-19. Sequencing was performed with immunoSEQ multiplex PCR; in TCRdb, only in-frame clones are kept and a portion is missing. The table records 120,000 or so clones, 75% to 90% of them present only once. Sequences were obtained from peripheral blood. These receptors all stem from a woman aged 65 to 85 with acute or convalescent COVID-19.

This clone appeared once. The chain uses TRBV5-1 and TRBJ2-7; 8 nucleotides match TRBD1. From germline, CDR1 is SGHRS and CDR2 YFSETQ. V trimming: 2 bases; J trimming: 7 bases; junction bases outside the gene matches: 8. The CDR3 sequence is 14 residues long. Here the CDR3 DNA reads TGCGCCAGCAGCTTCGCGGGACAGGCTGGAGAGCAGTACTTC. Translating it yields CASSFAGQAGEQYF.

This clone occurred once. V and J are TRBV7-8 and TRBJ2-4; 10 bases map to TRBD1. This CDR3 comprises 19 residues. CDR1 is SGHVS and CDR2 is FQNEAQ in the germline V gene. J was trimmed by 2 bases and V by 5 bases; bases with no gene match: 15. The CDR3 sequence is CASSPFPTGGAGSKNIQYF. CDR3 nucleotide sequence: TGTGCCAGCAGCCCCTTCCCGACAGGGGGCGCAGGTTCCAAAAACATTCAGTACTTC.

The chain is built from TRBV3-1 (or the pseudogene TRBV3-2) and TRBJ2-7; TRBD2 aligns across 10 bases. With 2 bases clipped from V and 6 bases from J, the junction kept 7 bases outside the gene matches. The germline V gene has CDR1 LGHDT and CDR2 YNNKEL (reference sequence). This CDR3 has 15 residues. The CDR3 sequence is CASSQKGLAGVEQYF. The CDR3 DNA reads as TGTGCCAGCAGCCAAAAGGGGCTAGCGGGGGTCGAGCAGTACTTC.

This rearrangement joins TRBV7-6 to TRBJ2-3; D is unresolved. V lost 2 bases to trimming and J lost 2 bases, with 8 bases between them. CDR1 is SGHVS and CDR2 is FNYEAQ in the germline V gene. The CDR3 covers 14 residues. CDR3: CASSLSPATDTQYF. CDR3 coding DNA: TGTGCCAGCAGCTTAAGCCCTGCCACAGATACGCAGTATTTT.

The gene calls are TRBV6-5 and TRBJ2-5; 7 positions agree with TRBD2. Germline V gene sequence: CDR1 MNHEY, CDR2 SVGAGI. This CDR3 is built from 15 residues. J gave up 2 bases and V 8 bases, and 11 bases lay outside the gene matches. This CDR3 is CASSRARGLQETQYF. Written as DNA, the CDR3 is TGTGCCAGCTCCCGGGCTAGGGGACTACAAGAGACCCAGTACTTC.

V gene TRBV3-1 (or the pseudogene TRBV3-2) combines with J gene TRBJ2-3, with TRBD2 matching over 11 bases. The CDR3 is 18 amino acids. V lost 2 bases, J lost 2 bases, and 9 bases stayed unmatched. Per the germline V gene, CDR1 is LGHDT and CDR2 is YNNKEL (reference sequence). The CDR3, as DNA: TGTGCCAGCAGCCAAACTTTACTAGCGGGGGCCCCCACAGATACGCAGTATTTT. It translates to CASSQTLLAGAPTDTQYF.

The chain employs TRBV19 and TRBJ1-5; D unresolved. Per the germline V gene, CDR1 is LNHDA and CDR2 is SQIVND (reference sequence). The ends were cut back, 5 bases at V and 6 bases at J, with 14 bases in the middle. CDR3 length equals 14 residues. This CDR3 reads CASSPPRGIQPQHF. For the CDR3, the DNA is TGTGCCAGTAGTCCCCCCCGAGGGATTCAGCCCCAGCATTTT.

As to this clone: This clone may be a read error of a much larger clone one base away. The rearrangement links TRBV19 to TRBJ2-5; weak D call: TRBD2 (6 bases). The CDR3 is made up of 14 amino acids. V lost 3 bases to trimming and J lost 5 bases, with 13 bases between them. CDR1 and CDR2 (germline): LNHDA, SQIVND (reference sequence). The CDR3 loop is CASSMGRSAETQYF. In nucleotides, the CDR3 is TGTGCCAGTAGTATGGGGAGGAGCGCGGAGACCCAGTACTTC.

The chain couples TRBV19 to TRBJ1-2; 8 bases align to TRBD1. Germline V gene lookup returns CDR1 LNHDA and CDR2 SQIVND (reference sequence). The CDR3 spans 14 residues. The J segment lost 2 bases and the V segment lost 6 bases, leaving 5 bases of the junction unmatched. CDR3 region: CASRAQGGNYGYTF. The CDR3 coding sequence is TGTGCCAGTAGGGCACAGGGGGGGAACTATGGCTACACCTTC. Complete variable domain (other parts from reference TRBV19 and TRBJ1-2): DGGITQSPKYLFRKEGQNVTLSCEQNLNHDAMYWYRQDPGQGLRLIYYSQIVNDFQKGDIAEGYSVSREKKESFPLTVTSAQKNPTAFYLCASRAQGGNYGYTFGSGTRLTVV.

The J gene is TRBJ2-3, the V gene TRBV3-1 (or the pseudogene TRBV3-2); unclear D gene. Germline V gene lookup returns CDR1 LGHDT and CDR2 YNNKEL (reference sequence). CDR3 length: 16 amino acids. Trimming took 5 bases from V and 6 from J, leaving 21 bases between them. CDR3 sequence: CASSKRNYARVDTQYF. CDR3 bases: TGTGCCAGCAGCAAACGTAACTACGCCCGGGTGGATACGCAGTATTTT.

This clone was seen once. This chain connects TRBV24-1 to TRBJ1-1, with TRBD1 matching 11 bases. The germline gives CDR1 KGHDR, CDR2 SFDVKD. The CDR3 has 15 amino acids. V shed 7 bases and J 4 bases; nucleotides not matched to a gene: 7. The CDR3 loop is CATSATGQGVTEAFF. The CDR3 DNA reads TGTGCCACCAGCGCGACGGGACAGGGGGTCACTGAAGCTTTCTTT.